The present TCR beta chain was sequenced within a study of lymphopenia after photon versus proton radiotherapy. Findings and limits, study-wide: Proton therapy kept repertoires fairly stable, unlike photons, which gained effector/memory cells. Post-nadir TCR diversity decline inversely tracked overall survival among those who died. Post-nadir diversity loss with photons came from oligoclonal expansion, particularly CD8+ Temra cells. Authors raise, but do not show, better survival with proton therapy.

The protocol was immunoSEQ multiplex PCR, while the TCRdb copy is restricted to in-frame clones and leaves out a portion. The sample gives 68,000 or so clones, under 95% of which show up once; 2.5% to 3% is in the top ten. For this clone: Its antigen is as yet unknown.

Per the germline V gene, CDR1 is SGHNT and CDR2 is YENEEA. There are 13 residues in the CDR3. The V end lost 1 base, the J end lost 5 bases, and 6 bases lay between the germline ends. The specimen comprised peripheral blood, sampled from a patient treated with photon-based radiotherapy. V gene TRBV11-3 combines with J gene TRBJ2-1; no definite D call. The sequence derives from a woman in her 70s with pancreatic cancer. The CDR3 loop reads CASSLAVHNEQFF. The CDR3 DNA sequence: TGTGCCAGCAGCTTAGCGGTTCACAATGAGCAGTTCTTC.